The clone carrying this T cell receptor (beta chain) has a single count. These data are taken from a study of blood T cell repertoires in COVID-19. Study summary: Specimens from acute and convalescent COVID-19 originated in the United States, Italy and Spain. PBMCs, B-cell-depleted T cells, or T cells provided the cDNA or gDNA that made up the material.

In the study's own analysis: Counts of nucleated cells, estimated from reference gene primer amplification, were obtained. Libraries were prepared by immunoSEQ multiplex PCR; TCRdb keeps only in-frame clonotypes and omits some of them. Clone size and V and J calls were adopted from that table, with D and trimming inferred from the DNA. The table shows 87,000 or so clones, with roughly 84% occurring only once. From germline, CDR1 is MGHRA and CDR2 YSYEKL. V was cut by 0 bases and J by 3 bases, with 17 bases left in between. CDR3 size: 17 residues. This chain links TRBV4-1 with TRBJ2-5; D is unresolved. The sequence was collected from a woman older than 75 with acute or convalescent COVID-19. The sequenced sample consisted of peripheral blood. In DNA, the CDR3 is TGCGCCAGCAGCCAAGAGTTTGGTGGCACCTCAAAAGAGACCCAGTACTTC. Translation gives CASSQEFGGTSKETQYF.